Shown below are 18 T cell receptor beta chains from a single sample sequenced in a study of T cells in Graves' hyperthyroidism and ophthalmopathy. Amplification of TCR beta CDR3 regions used RNA as the template. The HTBI primer set drove a first-round RT-PCR of the TCR CDR3. Via MiXCR, TCRdb re-called the multiplex PCR reads, giving one row per CDR3 protein. The sample carries 700,000 or so distinct CDR3 sequences, about 14% recorded once. Sequencing was performed on blood. The receptors derive from a woman aged 45-60 years with Graves' ophthalmopathy.

There are a few counts of this clonotype. This chain links TRBV7-6 with TRBJ1-4; a weak D match, TRBD1 (6 bases). CDR1 and CDR2 (germline): SGHVS, FNYEAQ. The CDR3 consists of 14 residues. Trimming removed 10 bases from V and 7 bases from J, with 19 bases in between. CDR3 DNA sequence: TGTGCCACCTCACAACAGGGACCTCCTGAAAAACTGTTTTTT. It codes for CATSQQGPPEKLFF.

This clonotype was observed many times. This chain links TRBV10-1 with TRBJ2-1, with D maybe TRBD1 (6 bases). Deletions cut 6 bases from V and 8 bases from J, with 14 bases between. Germline values: CDR1 WNHNN, CDR2 SYGVQD (reference sequence). The CDR3 has 13 residues. In DNA form, the CDR3 reads TGCGCCAGCAGAGGACAGAAAAAATATGAGCAGTTCTTC. This codes for CASRGQKKYEQFF.

This clonotype was picked up one time. The chain carries TRBV5-1 and TRBJ1-1; D not resolved. Germline CDR1 is SGHRS and CDR2 is YFSETQ. Trimming shortened V by 4 bases and J by 1 base, and 11 bases separated the two germline ends. CDR3 length equals 14 residues. This CDR3 reads CASSPEQWNTEAFF. CDR3 sequence (DNA): TGCGCCAGCAGCCCGGAACAGTGGAACACTGAAGCTTTCTTT.

The rearrangement links TRBV4-2 to TRBJ1-1; 8 bases match TRBD1. J gave up 5 bases and V 0 bases, and 5 bases lay outside the gene matches. In germline, CDR1 is LGHNA, CDR2 YNFKEQ. The CDR3 is 15 amino acids. CDR3 loop: CASSQDMNRGTEAFF. DNA of the CDR3: TGTGCCAGCAGCCAAGATATGAACAGGGGGACTGAAGCTTTCTTT.

The rearrangement joins TRBV6-1 to TRBJ1-2, with D uncertain. The CDR3 totals 13 residues. Germline CDR1 reads MNHNS; CDR2 reads SASEGT. V gave up 7 bases and J gave up 4 bases, with 13 bases separating them. Here the CDR3 reads CASTPRLLYGYTF. DNA of the CDR3: TGTGCCAGCACCCCCAGATTGCTCTATGGCTACACCTTC.

Ten or more counts support this clonotype. The chain combines TRBV7-9 with TRBJ2-5; 7 bases map to TRBD1. Looked up from germline, CDR1 is SEHNR and CDR2 is FQNEAQ (reference sequence). V lost 4 bases and J lost 5; bases outside the gene matches: 10. The CDR3 totals 15 residues. Here the CDR3 DNA reads TGTGCCAGCAGCTGGCGACCTCAGGGACAGGAGACCCAGTACTTC. Its translation: CASSWRPQGQETQYF. Combining the CDR3 with reference TRBV7-9 and TRBJ2-5 gives the whole variable domain DTGVSQNPRHKITKRGQNVTFRCDPISEHNRLYWYRQTLGQGPEFLTYFQNEAQLEKSRLLSDRFSAERPKGSFSTLEIQRTEQGDSAMYLCASSWRPQGQETQYFGPGTRLLVL.

The sample holds many counts of this clonotype. V and J are TRBV7-2 and TRBJ2-3, with D uncertain. Trimming took off 0 bases at V and 0 bases at J, with 13 bases between the two ends. This CDR3 has 17 amino acids. Germline CDR1 reads SGHTA; CDR2 reads FQGNSA. DNA for the CDR3: TGTGCCAGCAGCTTAGCCGGCGGTACCGTTAGCACAGATACGCAGTATTTT. It is translated as CASSLAGGTVSTDTQYF.

For this clonotype: It may be a read error: a sequence one base away is much more abundant. This rearrangement joins TRBV7-2 to TRBJ1-6; 8 nucleotides align to TRBD1. The CDR3 contains 17 residues. CDR1 is SGHTA, CDR2 FQGNSA, per germline. CDR3 in DNA: TGTGCCAGCAGCCCAGGACAGGGTGGTCGTTATAATTCACCCCTCCTCTTT. Translating it yields CASSPGQGGRYNSPLLF.

The rearrangement joins TRBV6-1 to TRBJ2-1; D call uncertain. V dropped 5 bases and J dropped 2 bases, with 7 bases sitting between them. The CDR3 is 13 residues long. Germline V gene lookup returns CDR1 MNHNS and CDR2 SASEGT. CDR3 sequence reads: CASSWGTYNEQFF. The CDR3 region has the DNA TGTGCCAGCAGTTGGGGTACCTACAATGAGCAGTTCTTC.

This clonotype was seen ten or more times. V is TRBV2 and J is TRBJ2-2; 9 nucleotides line up with TRBD1. The CDR3 has 15 residues. Germline CDR1 is SNHLY and CDR2 is FYNNEI. Unmatched junction bases numbered 6, after V lost 6 bases and J lost 4 bases. The CDR3 protein is CASRAGTGFTGELFF. CDR3 DNA: TGTGCCAGCAGGGCCGGGACAGGGTTCACCGGGGAGCTGTTTTTT.

Remarks on this clonotype: Given a much more abundant clone one base away, this may be a read error. The rearrangement links TRBV7-9 to TRBJ2-4; TRBD2 matches 8 bases. Unmatched junction bases numbered 7, after V lost 7 bases and J lost 8 bases. Germline assignment: CDR1 SEHNR and CDR2 FQNEAQ (reference sequence). The CDR3 has 13 residues. The DNA of the CDR3 is TGTGCCAGCAACTCAAGCGGGAGTGACATTCAGTACTTC. It encodes CASNSSGSDIQYF.

This clonotype was counted only a few times. CDR3 coding DNA: TGCAGTGCTAGAGATTTTGGACTAGCGGGAGCCCTGGAGTACTTC. Translation gives CSARDFGLAGALEYF. The chain joins TRBV20-1 to TRBJ2-5; 13 nucleotides agree with TRBD2. The CDR3 is 15 amino acids. With 0 bases clipped from V and 12 bases from J, the junction kept 10 bases outside the gene matches. From germline, CDR1 is DFQATT and CDR2 SNEGSKA (reference sequence).

In this sample, this clonotype turned up many times. The chain carries TRBV28 and TRBJ2-7; 9 bases agree with TRBD2. This CDR3 contains 14 residues. V lost 7 bases, J lost 3 bases, and 7 bases stayed unmatched. Germline V gene sequence: CDR1 MDHEN, CDR2 SYDVKM. The CDR3 coding sequence is TGTGCCAGCACTTATGGCGGGGGGGGCTACGAGCAGTACTTC. Translation: CASTYGGGGYEQYF.

This clonotype was seen at least ten times. The V gene is TRBV3-1, the J gene TRBJ2-3; tentatively, D is TRBD2 (5 bases). CDR1 and CDR2 from the germline V gene are LGHDT and YNNKEL (reference sequence). The CDR3 length is 16 residues. V lost 3 bases to trimming and J lost 0 bases, with 13 bases between them. CDR3 bases: TGTGCCAGCAGCCAGGCGTCGGGGAGCAGCACAGATACGCAGTATTTT. Amino acids: CASSQASGSSTDTQYF.

This clonotype has ten or more counts. The chain employs TRBV5-1 and TRBJ2-3; 8 bases are shared with TRBD1. V lost 0 bases to trimming and J lost 4 bases; unmatched junction nucleotides: 10. The CDR3 extends over 17 amino acids. CDR1 and CDR2 (germline): SGHRS, YFSETQ. CDR3 bases: TGCGCCAGCAGCTTGGCCAATAGGCAGGGGGCCGCAGATACGCAGTATTTT. As protein: CASSLANRQGAADTQYF.

At least ten counts were recorded for this clonotype. This rearrangement joins TRBV20-1 to TRBJ1-5; the D is unclear. The CDR3 consists of 16 residues. Germline assignment: CDR1 DFQATT and CDR2 SNEGSKA (reference sequence). Trimming cost V 5 bases and J 1 base, with 18 bases left between them. CDR3 DNA: TGCAGTGCTGTTGATAGAGTCGTTTCGAGCAATCAGCCCCAGCATTTT. Protein: CSAVDRVVSSNQPQHF.

This clonotype was recorded many times. The rearrangement links TRBV7-9 to TRBJ2-5, with 8 bases that match TRBD1. Germline loops: CDR1 SEHNR, CDR2 FQNEAQ (reference sequence). The length of the CDR3 is 19 residues. After removal of 5 bases from V and 4 bases from J, the junction contained 21 bases not matched to a gene. The CDR3: CASSPPEGPDRGHIETQYF. DNA of the CDR3: TGTGCCAGCAGCCCCCCTGAGGGCCCCGACAGGGGCCACATAGAGACCCAGTACTTC.

This clonotype showed up just a few times. The chain recombines TRBV4-1 with TRBJ2-7, with 9 bases identical to TRBD2. The V gene's germline CDR1 is MGHRA and CDR2 YSYEKL. The CDR3 runs to 17 residues. J was trimmed by 3 bases and V by 4 bases; bases with no gene match: 13. CDR3 DNA sequence: TGCGCCAGCAGCCTCGGGGTAGCGGGGGTCCAAAACTACGAGCAGTACTTC. It encodes CASSLGVAGVQNYEQYF.